The 24 T cell receptor beta chains given below trace back to one sample, sequenced in a study of cytomegalovirus exposure and HLA in healthy donors. 60 Vbeta and 13 Jbeta primers were used in PCR. Libraries were prepared by immunoSEQ multiplex PCR; TCRdb keeps only in-frame clonotypes and omits some of them. There are around 220,000 clones in the sample; roughly 75% occur only once, and 1.5% to 2% lies in the top ten. Sequencing input: PBMCs. These receptors originate from a woman younger than 45 in good health and CMV-seronegative.

In DNA, the CDR3 is TGTGCCGGACTCTGGACAGCTAACACTGAAGCTTTCTTT. This translates into CAGLWTANTEAFF. J is TRBJ1-1 and V is TRBV30; D possibly corresponds to TRBD1 (6 bases). V was clipped by 8 bases and J by 2 bases, with 15 bases between them. The V gene's germline CDR1 is GTSNPN and CDR2 SVGIG (reference sequence). The CDR3 loop spans 13 amino acids.

This clone was seen a few times. The chain couples TRBV10-1 to TRBJ2-7, with 8 bases that match TRBD2. V shed 10 bases and J 6 bases; nucleotides not matched to a gene: 11. CDR3 length: 13 residues. CDR1 and CDR2 from the germline V gene are WNHNN and SYGVQD (reference sequence). For the CDR3, the DNA is TGCGCCACCTTGACTAGCGTACCTCCCGAGCAGTACTTC. Translated, it gives CATLTSVPPEQYF.

A few counts support this clone. The rearrangement joins TRBV7-9 to TRBJ2-3; D unclear. The CDR3 covers 16 residues. The V gene's germline CDR1 is SEHNR and CDR2 FQNEAQ (reference sequence). The ends were cut back, 6 bases at V and 0 bases at J, with 16 bases in the middle. The CDR3 sequence: CASSRDNALSTDTQYF. In nucleotides, the CDR3 is TGTGCCAGCAGTCGCGACAACGCCCTTAGCACAGATACGCAGTATTTT.

V usage is TRBV5-1 and J usage is TRBJ2-3, with 8 positions matching TRBD2. The germline V gene encodes CDR1 SGHRS and CDR2 YFSETQ. The ends lost 0 bases at V and 5 bases at J; junction bases unmatched: 5. The length of the CDR3 is 15 residues. Written as DNA, the CDR3 is TGCGCCAGCAGCTTGGACGGGGGGGCCTTAGATACGCAGTATTTT. Protein product: CASSLDGGALDTQYF.

The V call is TRBV30, the J call TRBJ1-2; 7 bases fit TRBD1. Germline CDR1 and CDR2: GTSNPN and SVGIG (reference sequence). The CDR3 totals 14 residues. J was trimmed by 7 bases and V by 3 bases; bases with no gene match: 11. Here the CDR3 DNA reads TGTGCCTGGAGCAATCTGGACAGGCGAAGTGGCTACACCTTC. Amino acid sequence: CAWSNLDRRSGYTF.

The chain has TRBV5-4 and TRBJ2-3, with D perhaps TRBD2 (5 bases). CDR3 length equals 15 residues. The V end was cut by 1 base, the J end by 4 bases, with 13 bases between. The V gene's germline CDR1 is SGHNT and CDR2 YYREEE (reference sequence). In nucleotides, the CDR3 is TGTGCCAGCAGCTTGTTTGGGTTGGAGGCAGATACGCAGTATTTT. Its translation: CASSLFGLEADTQYF. Variable domain in full (rest from reference TRBV5-4 and TRBJ2-3): ETGVTQSPTHLIKTRGQQVTLRCSSQSGHNTVSWYQQALGQGPQFIFQYYREEENGRGNFPPRFSGLQFPNYSSELNVNALELDDSALYLCASSLFGLEADTQYFGPGTRLTVL.

This clone was counted a few times. The chain couples TRBV5-1 to TRBJ1-1; 8 nucleotides agree with TRBD1. Germline CDR1 reads SGHRS; CDR2 reads YFSETQ. The J segment lost 8 bases and the V segment lost 3 bases, leaving 6 bases of the junction unmatched. This CDR3 region has 13 residues. The CDR3 reads CASSSLTGEEAFF. The CDR3 nucleotides read TGCGCCAGCAGCTCCCTGACAGGGGAAGAAGCTTTCTTT.

The V and J genes are TRBV7-9 and TRBJ2-5; maybe TRBD1 (5 bases). The end of the DNA fits TRBJ2-7 better, so the J call may be wrong. The CDR3 consists of 12 residues. In germline, CDR1 is SEHNR, CDR2 FQNEAQ (reference sequence). CDR3 DNA sequence: TGTGCCAGCAGCATACAGGTGGACGAGCAGTACTTC. Translation: CASSIQVDEQYF.

The J gene is TRBJ2-1, the V gene TRBV27, with 8 bases aligning to TRBD2. Germline-derived CDR1 and CDR2 are MNHEY and SMNVEV (reference sequence). The trim removed 7 bases at V and 7 bases at J, leaving 9 bases unmatched. The CDR3 is 14 residues long. This CDR3 is CASTVAGSMNEQFF. CDR3 coding DNA: TGTGCCAGCACCGTAGCGGGAAGCATGAATGAGCAGTTCTTC.

V is TRBV19 and J is TRBJ1-3, with TRBD1 matching 7 bases. V dropped 8 bases and J dropped 2; count of bases not matched to a gene: 3. The germline gives CDR1 LNHDA, CDR2 SQIVND (reference sequence). This CDR3 is built from 13 residues. DNA for the CDR3: TGTGCCAGTCGACAGGGAGCTGGAAACACCATATATTTT. Protein: CASRQGAGNTIYF.

The J gene is TRBJ2-3, the V gene TRBV19, with 13 bases lining up with TRBD2. Trimming cost V 5 bases and J 9 bases; bases outside gene matches: 8. The germline V gene has CDR1 LNHDA and CDR2 SQIVND (reference sequence). The CDR3 runs 15 residues. Here the CDR3 reads CASSPWTSGSGTQYF. DNA for the CDR3: TGTGCCAGTAGTCCATGGACTAGCGGGAGTGGGACGCAGTATTTT.

The chain uses TRBV5-1 and TRBJ1-2, with a possible D match to TRBD1 (6 bases). The CDR3 spans 15 residues. The V and J ends lost 4 bases and 7 bases respectively, with 20 bases between them. Germline-derived CDR1 and CDR2 are SGHRS and YFSETQ. The CDR3: CASSPRAGDLSGYTF. The CDR3 region has the DNA TGCGCCAGCAGCCCTAGAGCAGGGGACCTCTCTGGCTACACCTTC. Filled out from reference TRBV5-1 and TRBJ1-2, the complete variable domain reads KAGVTQTPRYLIKTRGQQVTLSCSPISGHRSVSWYQQTPGQGLQFLFEYFSETQRNKGNFPGRFSGRQFSNSRSEMNVSTLELGDSALYLCASSPRAGDLSGYTFGSGTRLTVV.

Only a few counts were recorded for this clone. The chain couples TRBV5-1 to TRBJ2-5; TRBD1 agrees at 10 bases. The last part of the DNA fits TRBJ2-7 better; the J call may be wrong. The CDR3 is 17 residues long. Germline V gene sequence: CDR1 SGHRS, CDR2 YFSETQ. Here the CDR3 DNA reads TGCGCCAGCAGTCGCTCCGGTGGGACAGGGGTCATCCACGAGCAGTACTTC. This gives the protein CASSRSGGTGVIHEQYF.

This clone was picked up a small number of times. The V gene is TRBV6-5, the J gene TRBJ1-4, with unresolved D. The germline CDR1 and CDR2 sequences are MNHEY and SVGAGI. This CDR3 region has 14 residues. V was trimmed by 0 bases and J by 7 bases, leaving 9 bases between them. The CDR3 is CASSYSGAGEKLFF. The CDR3 nucleotides read TGTGCCAGCAGTTACTCGGGTGCGGGTGAAAAACTGTTTTTT.

The chain combines TRBV19 with TRBJ2-1; TRBD2 might be the D (6 bases). This CDR3 is 14 amino acids long. Trimming pared 10 bases from V and 1 base from J, leaving 14 bases between. The germline gives CDR1 LNHDA, CDR2 SQIVND (reference sequence). For the CDR3, the DNA is TGTGCCACGAGAATAGCGGAATCCTACAATGAGCAGTTCTTC. This translates into CATRIAESYNEQFF.

To note about this clone: One end of the junction is discordant with germline, which a read error may explain. The genes are TRBV7-8 and TRBJ2-5, with D tentatively TRBD2 (6 bases). The CDR3 contains 17 residues. Per germline, CDR1 SGHVS and CDR2 FQNEAQ. CDR3 nucleotide sequence: TGTGACAGCAGCTTAGTGGTGGGAGGAAGGTTCCAAGAGACCCAGTACTTC. It codes for CDSSLVVGGRFQETQYF. The full variable domain, its missing parts supplied by reference TRBV7-8 and TRBJ2-5, is GAGVSQSPRYKVAKRGQDVALRCDPISGHVSLFWYQQALGQGPEFLTYFQNEAQLDKSGLPSDRFFAERPEGSVSTLKIQRTQQEDSAVYLCDSSLVVGGRFQETQYFGPGTRLLVL.

In DNA, the CDR3 is TGTGCCAGCAGTGAAGCGCAGTATGGCTACACCTTC. It is translated as CASSEAQYGYTF. The chain couples TRBV6-1 to TRBJ1-2, with D hard to call. The CDR3 spans 12 residues. Germline CDR1 and CDR2: MNHNS and SASEGT. The ends were cut back, 0 bases at V and 5 bases at J, with 4 bases in the middle.

This clone appeared once. The CDR3 loop reads CASSRDPLMEQYF. In DNA, the CDR3 is TGTGCCAGCAGCCGGGATCCCTTAATGGAGCAGTACTTC. The chain recombines TRBV6-6 with TRBJ2-7, with D possibly TRBD2 on 5 matching bases. The CDR3 sequence is 13 residues long. CDR1 and CDR2 from the germline V gene are MNHNY and SVGAGI (reference sequence). The germline V and J ends were trimmed by 6 bases and 7 bases, with 16 bases remaining between them.

J is TRBJ2-7 and V is TRBV19; D perhaps matches TRBD2 (5 bases). The germline V gene encodes CDR1 LNHDA and CDR2 SQIVND (reference sequence). The CDR3 sequence is 11 residues long. With 3 bases removed from V and 6 bases from J, the gap between germline ends came to 6 bases. In DNA, the CDR3 is TGTGCCAGTAGTATCAGCGGCGAGCAGTACTTC. Residues: CASSISGEQYF.

This clone was counted a single time. The chain links TRBV9 to TRBJ2-2; 7 positions agree with TRBD1. In germline, CDR1 is SGDLS, CDR2 YYNGEE. Trimming cost V 5 bases and J 5 bases; bases outside gene matches: 3. The CDR3 spans 13 residues. The CDR3 loop reads CASRTGKTGELFF. The CDR3 DNA reads as TGTGCCAGCAGGACAGGGAAGACCGGGGAGCTGTTTTTT.

The sample holds a few counts of this clone. The chain uses TRBV6-6 and TRBJ1-5, with 8 bases aligning to TRBD1. Germline V gene sequence: CDR1 MNHNY, CDR2 SVGAGI (reference sequence). V shed 5 bases, J shed 1 base, and the junction held 7 bases outside the gene matches. This CDR3 contains 16 residues. The CDR3 spells CASSRQGAVSNQPQHF. The CDR3 bases are TGTGCCAGCAGTCGTCAGGGGGCGGTAAGCAATCAGCCCCAGCATTTT.

The chain has TRBV6-1 and TRBJ2-7, with 9 bases lining up with TRBD1. Germline lookup yields CDR1 MNHNS and CDR2 SASEGT. V shed 4 bases, J shed 7 bases, and the junction held 8 bases outside the gene matches. The CDR3 spans 14 residues. CDR3 sequence: CASSVTGGTGEQYF. The CDR3 DNA reads TGTGCCAGCAGTGTTACAGGGGGCACGGGGGAGCAGTACTTC.

This clone has just a few counts. The chain uses TRBV9 and TRBJ2-7; D gene uncertain. Germline-derived CDR1 and CDR2 are SGDLS and YYNGEE. The CDR3 totals 14 residues. Trimming removed 0 bases at V and 3 bases at J, with 10 bases between. This CDR3 is CASSVAYGGYEQYF. DNA for the CDR3: TGTGCCAGCAGCGTAGCTTATGGCGGCTACGAGCAGTACTTC.

The V and J genes are TRBV30 and TRBJ2-1; 11 bases line up with TRBD2. The CDR3 contains 15 residues. Germline trimming cut 5 bases from V and 8 bases from J; bases unmatched to any gene: 11. Germline CDR1 and CDR2: GTSNPN and SVGIG (reference sequence). CDR3 region: CAWDDSGRARDEQFF. The CDR3 region has the DNA TGTGCCTGGGACGATAGCGGGAGGGCCAGGGATGAGCAGTTCTTC.